This T cell receptor beta chain was observed in a study of CD8 T cells in Susac syndrome. cDNA came from around 0.54 to 1 ug RNA primed by random hexamers. The authors amplified TCR beta CDR3 across 54 Vbeta and 13 Jbeta using immunoSEQ multiplex PCR. MiXCR, applied by TCRdb to the immunoSEQ multiplex PCR reads, yields one record per CDR3 protein. The sample consists of more than 200,000 distinct CDR3 sequences, 85% to 95% of them appearing once. Germline V gene lookup returns CDR1 SGHRS and CDR2 YFSETQ. V shed 1 base and J shed 0 bases, with 10 bases lying between them. The CDR3 is made up of 15 amino acids.

Material: CD4+ T cells from PBMCs. The TCR originated in a human donor with multiple sclerosis. The chain employs TRBV5-1 and TRBJ1-2; D gene unclear. The CDR3 DNA follows: TGCGCCAGCAGCTTGTCTGGGCCAGCTAACTATGGCTACACCTTC. Encoded protein: CASSLSGPANYGYTF. Variable domain in full (rest from reference TRBV5-1 and TRBJ1-2): KAGVTQTPRYLIKTRGQQVTLSCSPISGHRSVSWYQQTPGQGLQFLFEYFSETQRNKGNFPGRFSGRQFSNSRSEMNVSTLELGDSALYLCASSLSGPANYGYTFGSGTRLTVV.